These T cell receptor beta chains were read from a single sample in a study of blood T cell repertoires in COVID-19. Here immunoSEQ multiplex PCR was the method, and the copy in TCRdb shows in-frame clones only, minus some. The sample consists of 250,000 to 350,000 clones, 70% to 90% of them appearing once. The sample consisted of PBMCs or T cells enriched from blood (not recorded which). The receptor source for this set is a woman in her thirties or forties who had recovered from COVID-19. Both conserved end residues are part of each CDR3. The D gene is left open where the match is weak. A row's size may be missing; if present it is once, few, many or a size class.

V gene	D gene	clone size	J gene	CDR3 protein	CDR3 DNA
TRBV6-2/TRBV6-3	.	.	TRBJ2-3	CASSPQRALTDTQYF	TGTGCCAGCAGCCCTCAACGAGCCCTCACAGATACGCAGTATTTT
TRBV19	TRBD1	.	TRBJ2-7	CASSRWTGGSYEQYF	TGTGCCAGTAGCCGTTGGACAGGGGGCTCCTACGAGCAGTACTTC
TRBV10-3	.	.	TRBJ2-1	CAIGTSGSSYNEQFF	TGTGCCATTGGAACGAGCGGAAGCTCCTACAATGAGCAGTTCTTC
TRBV12-3/TRBV12-4	TRBD1	.	TRBJ2-3	CASSTGADTQYF	TGTGCCAGCAGTACAGGGGCCGATACGCAGTATTTT
TRBV4-3	TRBD2	.	TRBJ2-1	CASSPNIRSGPSNEQFF	TGCGCCAGCAGCCCAAACATCCGTAGCGGGCCCTCCAATGAGCAGTTCTTC
TRBV28	.	.	TRBJ2-7	CASSAPAARATYEQYF	TGTGCCAGCAGTGCTCCCGCGGCGAGAGCAACCTACGAGCAGTACTTC
TRBV19	.	.	TRBJ1-4	CASSIEGGTPNEKLFF	TGTGCCAGTAGTATCGAGGGGGGGACACCTAATGAAAAACTGTTTTTT
TRBV6-4	TRBD1	once	TRBJ2-3	CASSGIQGASTDTQYF	TGTGCCAGCAGTGGGATACAGGGGGCTAGCACAGATACGCAGTATTTT
TRBV2	TRBD1	.	TRBJ2-1	CASSGTGGWYNEQFF	TGTGCCAGCAGTGGGACAGGGGGCTGGTACAATGAGCAGTTCTTC
TRBV9	.	.	TRBJ2-5	CASSALGLNQETQYF	TGTGCCAGCAGCGCGTTGGGACTTAACCAAGAGACCCAGTACTTC
TRBV14	.	.	TRBJ1-1	CASGEGLNTEAFF	TGTGCCAGCGGGGAGGGATTGAACACTGAAGCTTTCTTT
TRBV27	TRBD2	.	TRBJ2-4	CASSLWPSGKGNIQYF	TGTGCCAGCAGTTTATGGCCTAGCGGGAAGGGAAACATTCAGTACTTC
TRBV14	.	.	TRBJ2-7	CASSLTQGYEQYF	TGTGCCAGCAGCCTGACACAAGGCTACGAGCAGTACTTC
TRBV6-2/TRBV6-3	TRBD2	.	TRBJ2-3	CASSGTSGRPRADTQYF	TGTGCCAGCAGTGGGACTAGCGGGAGGCCTAGGGCAGATACGCAGTATTTT
TRBV7-2	.	.	TRBJ1-5	CASSSHPGHQRQPQHF	TGTGCCAGCAGCTCACACCCGGGACATCAACGCCAGCCCCAGCATTTT
TRBV27	.	.	TRBJ2-7	CASRTRASYEQYF	TGTGCCAGCAGAACTAGAGCGAGCTACGAGCAGTACTTC
TRBV6-2/TRBV6-3	TRBD2	.	TRBJ2-1	CASSWPGAGTSGSREQFF	TGTGCCAGCAGTTGGCCAGGCGCTGGGACTAGCGGGAGTAGAGAGCAGTTCTTC
TRBV29-1	.	.	TRBJ2-5	CSVLTGTQYF	TGCAGCGTGCTGACAGGGACCCAGTACTTC
TRBV5-1	TRBD2	.	TRBJ2-5	CASSHGTSGRRGEETQYF	TGCGCCAGCAGTCACGGGACTAGCGGGAGGAGGGGTGAAGAGACCCAGTACTTC
TRBV19	.	.	TRBJ2-2	CASSIGYRVSGELFF	TGTGCCAGTAGTATAGGTTACAGGGTCAGCGGGGAGCTGTTTTTT
TRBV3-1/TRBV3-2	.	once	TRBJ1-2	CASSQMAVVFGYTF	TGTGCCAGCAGCCAAATGGCGGTCGTGTTCGGCTACACCTTC
TRBV7-9	TRBD1	.	TRBJ2-7	CASSPKIAGTGSYEQYF	TGTGCCAGCAGCCCAAAAATCGCCGGGACAGGCTCCTACGAGCAGTACTTC
TRBV5-6	TRBD2	.	TRBJ2-5	CASSLLLREYQETQYF	TGTGCCAGCAGCTTACTCTTGCGGGAGTACCAAGAGACCCAGTACTTC
TRBV18	TRBD1	.	TRBJ1-1	CASSTDRAGNTEAFF	TGTGCCAGCTCAACAGACAGGGCAGGAAACACTGAAGCTTTCTTT
TRBV5-4	TRBD1	.	TRBJ1-6	CASSEGQGAWPLHF	TGTGCCAGCAGCGAGGGACAGGGGGCATGGCCCCTCCACTTT
TRBV6-2/TRBV6-3	.	.	TRBJ2-1	CASSHYLSGSSNEQFF	TGTGCCAGCAGTCATTACCTTTCGGGGAGCAGCAATGAGCAGTTCTTC
TRBV28	.	.	TRBJ1-5	CASSFQIQEYSNQPQHF	TGTGCCAGCAGTTTCCAGATACAGGAATATAGCAATCAGCCCCAGCATTTT
TRBV5-1	TRBD1	.	TRBJ2-3	CASSLPDRAATDTQYF	TGCGCCAGCAGCCTGCCGGACAGGGCCGCCACAGATACGCAGTATTTT
TRBV5-1	.	.	TRBJ2-3	CASSREDTQYF	TGCGCCAGCAGCCGGGAGGATACGCAGTATTTT
TRBV28	.	.	TRBJ1-2	CASTEPRDNFNGYTF	TGTGCCAGCACCGAGCCCCGGGACAACTTTAACGGCTACACCTTC
TRBV28	TRBD2	.	TRBJ2-7	CATTIITSGSPPYEQYF	TGTGCCACCACTATTATAACTAGCGGGAGTCCCCCCTACGAGCAGTACTTC
TRBV5-6	TRBD1	.	TRBJ1-2	CASSLFQGEGYTF	TGTGCCAGCAGCTTGTTTCAGGGGGAGGGCTACACCTTC
TRBV5-8	.	.	TRBJ2-5	CASSLGTPRAQYF	TGTGCCAGCAGCCTGGGGACACCCAGGGCCCAGTACTTC
TRBV6-5	.	.	TRBJ2-2	CASSHEGYTGELFF	TGTGCCAGCAGCCACGAGGGATACACCGGGGAGCTGTTTTTT
TRBV6-2/TRBV6-3	TRBD1	once	TRBJ2-5	CASSYSRTGYQETQYF	TGTGCCAGCAGTTACTCGAGGACAGGATACCAAGAGACCCAGTACTTC
TRBV27	TRBD1	.	TRBJ1-2	CASGFDRGRNYGYTF	TGTGCCAGCGGATTCGACAGGGGGCGGAACTATGGCTACACCTTC
TRBV7-9	.	.	TRBJ2-7	CASSFDRSSAEQYF	TGTGCCAGCAGCTTCGACAGGTCCTCTGCGGAGCAGTACTTC